These 4 T cell receptor beta chains were sequenced from one sample in a study of blood T cell repertoires in COVID-19. TCRdb keeps only in-frame clones here, not all; method: immunoSEQ multiplex PCR. There are 150,000 to 200,000 clones in the sample; approximately 87% occur only once, and approximately 3.3% lies in the top ten. Sequencing was performed on peripheral blood. The receptors shown here come from a man aged 18 to 30 with active or convalescent COVID-19.

The chain uses TRBV5-1 and TRBJ1-2; 8 nucleotides agree with TRBD1. V trimming: 1 base; J trimming: 6 bases; junction bases outside the gene matches: 11. The germline V gene has CDR1 SGHRS and CDR2 YFSETQ. The CDR3 has 16 residues. CDR3 region: CASSLSGPTGVHGYTF. As DNA, the CDR3 is TGCGCCAGCAGCTTGTCCGGACCGACAGGGGTCCATGGCTACACCTTC.

The genes are TRBV7-8 and TRBJ1-3, with TRBD1 matching 10 bases. V dropped 4 bases and J dropped 4; count of bases not matched to a gene: 7. The germline V gene encodes CDR1 SGHVS and CDR2 FQNEAQ. This CDR3 has 16 amino acids. CDR3: CASSYGQTGGGNTIYF. In DNA form, the CDR3 reads TGTGCCAGCAGCTACGGTCAGACAGGGGGCGGAAACACCATATATTTT.

The V gene is TRBV29-1, the J gene TRBJ2-2; TRBD1 might be the D (5 bases). With 5 bases removed from V and 1 base from J, the gap between germline ends came to 14 bases. Germline CDR1 SQVTM, CDR2 ANQGSEA. The CDR3 consists of 15 residues. In DNA form, the CDR3 reads TGCAGCGTTTTTTTGCAGGGATGGAACACCGGGGAGCTGTTTTTT. This gives the protein CSVFLQGWNTGELFF.

This CDR3 is CASSLMGQGTDTQYF. In DNA form, the CDR3 reads TGTGCCAGCAGCTTAATGGGACAGGGGACAGATACGCAGTATTTT. V is TRBV7-6 and J is TRBJ2-3; 10 bases line up with TRBD1. With 2 bases clipped from V and 3 bases from J, the junction kept 2 bases outside the gene matches. The CDR3 covers 15 residues. Germline V gene lookup returns CDR1 SGHVS and CDR2 FNYEAQ. Complete variable domain (other parts from reference TRBV7-6 and TRBJ2-3): GAGVSQSPRYKVTKRGQDVALRCDPISGHVSLYWYRQALGQGPEFLTYFNYEAQQDKSGLPNDRFSAERPEGSISTLTIQRTEQRDSAMYRCASSLMGQGTDTQYFGPGTRLTVL.